This T cell receptor beta chain was captured in a study of human T cells and chemical hapten exposure. Study-wide results and caveats: Significantly greater numbers of large CDR3 similarity clusters came from expanded TCRs than from controls.

Original methodology: Samples held a median of approximately 96,000 TCRs, range roughly 20,000–690,600. TCRdb itself ran the RACE reads through MiXCR, one entry per CDR3 protein. The authors' filters were not applied to this entry. The sample records tens of thousands of distinct CDR3 sequences, approximately 9.9% being singletons. The CDR3 runs to 12 residues. Trimming cost V 1 base and J 5 bases, with 5 bases left between them. In this sample, this clonotype turned up many times. Antigen unknown. As for time point: patch test 3, about 24 weeks after DPC sensitization. Noted treatment: therapeutic diphenylcyclopropenone sensitization with weekly scalp DPC. Staff drew blood before applying each patch test. Every donor had alopecia and was 18 to 70 years old; all were suitable for DPC.

The V call is TRBV12-3 or TRBV12-4, the J call TRBJ2-5; D remains unclear. The clonotype originates from a woman in her forties with alopecia areata. Some clones in this sample may be carry-over from other donors' samples. The starting material was whole blood, obtained in connection with sensitization to the hapten diphenylcyclopropenone (DPC). As DNA, the CDR3 is TGTGCCAGCAGTTTAGTCCAGGAGACCCAGTACTTC. Its translation is CASSLVQETQYF.